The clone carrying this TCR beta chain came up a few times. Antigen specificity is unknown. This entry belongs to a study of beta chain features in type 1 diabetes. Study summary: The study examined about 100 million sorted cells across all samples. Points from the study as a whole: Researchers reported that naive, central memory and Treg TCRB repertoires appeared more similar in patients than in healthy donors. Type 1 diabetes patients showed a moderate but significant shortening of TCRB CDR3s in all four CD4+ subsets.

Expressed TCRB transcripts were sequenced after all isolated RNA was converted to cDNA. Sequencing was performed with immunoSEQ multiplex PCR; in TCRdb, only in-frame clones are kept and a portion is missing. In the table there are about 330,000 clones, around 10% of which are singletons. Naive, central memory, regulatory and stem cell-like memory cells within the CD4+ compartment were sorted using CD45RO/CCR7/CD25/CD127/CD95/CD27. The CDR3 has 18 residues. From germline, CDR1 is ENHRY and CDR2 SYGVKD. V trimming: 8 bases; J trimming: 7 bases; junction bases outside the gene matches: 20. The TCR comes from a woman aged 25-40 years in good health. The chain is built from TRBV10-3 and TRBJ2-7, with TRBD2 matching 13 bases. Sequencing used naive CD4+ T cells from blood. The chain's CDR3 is CAIRPGTSGTRWRGEQYF. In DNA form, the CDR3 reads TGTGCCATCCGCCCCGGGACTAGCGGGACCCGGTGGAGGGGAGAGCAGTACTTC.